This T cell receptor beta chain was documented in a study of blood T cell repertoires in COVID-19. Study as a whole: Samples taken during acute and convalescent COVID-19 were collected in the United States, Italy and Spain. The analysed material was cDNA or gDNA that came from T cells, B-cell-depleted T cells, or PBMCs.

The CDR3 covers 13 residues. The germline V gene encodes CDR1 MNHEY and CDR2 SMNVEV (reference sequence). V was clipped by 6 bases and J by 7 bases; unmatched bases: 4. Methods used by the authors: Estimation of nucleated cell counts relied on the amplification of reference gene primers. Data came from immunoSEQ multiplex PCR; TCRdb stores just in-frame clones and leaves some out. V, J and clone size are taken as reported in that table, and D and trimming were inferred from the DNA itself. The table has over 250,000 clones, roughly nine tenths seen once. Input material: peripheral blood. The V call is TRBV27, the J call TRBJ2-1; 9 bases map to TRBD2. This sequence originates from a man aged 60 to 75 who had recovered from COVID-19. The CDR3 DNA follows: TGTGCCAGCAGGAGCGGGGGGCTGAATGAGCAGTTCTTC. Residues: CASRSGGLNEQFF.